A selection of T cell receptor beta chains follows, all from one sample in a study of blood T cell repertoires in COVID-19. Using immunoSEQ multiplex PCR, the repertoire was profiled, and TCRdb retains in-frame clones only, with some absent. The sample holds about 320,000 clones, roughly nine tenths seen once. Sequencing input: PBMCs or T cells enriched from blood (not recorded which). The receptors originated from a man in his 60s who had recovered from COVID-19. Each CDR3 is given with its conserved first and last residue. A D gene is named only where the DNA matches it firmly. A row's size may be missing; if present it is once, few, many or a size class.

cdr3_nt	cdr3_aa	v_call	clone_size	j_call	d_call
TGTGCCAGCAGCTTAGAGGCAGGGGGTAATGAAAAACTGTTTTTT	CASSLEAGGNEKLFF	TRBV7-2	NA	TRBJ1-4	TRBD1
TGTGCCAGCAGCGCCCCCCCCCTCTACGAGCAGTACTTC	CASSAPPLYEQYF	TRBV9	NA	TRBJ2-7	NA
TGTGCCAGCAGCCAAGATCTAAACTACGGCTACACCTTC	CASSQDLNYGYTF	TRBV4-2	NA	TRBJ1-2	NA
TGTGCCAGCTCACCATTGGCAGCAGGGATGGGTGAAGCTTTCTTT	CASSPLAAGMGEAFF	TRBV18	NA	TRBJ1-1	NA
TGTGCCAGCAGCTTAACGGGCCAGGGGGGCCGCTATGGCTACACCTTC	CASSLTGQGGRYGYTF	TRBV7-3	NA	TRBJ1-2	TRBD1
TGTGCCAGCAGTCTAACGGGAAGGGATAATGAAAAACTGTTTTTT	CASSLTGRDNEKLFF	TRBV28	NA	TRBJ1-4	NA
TGTGCCAGCAGCTTCCAACCGGGACAGGCCCCCTACGAGCAGTACTTC	CASSFQPGQAPYEQYF	TRBV28	NA	TRBJ2-7	TRBD1
TGCAGCGTTACCAGGGGGGCTGGAAACACCATATATTTT	CSVTRGAGNTIYF	TRBV29-1	NA	TRBJ1-3	TRBD1
TGCGCCAGCAGCTTGGGAGATCACAGGGAATCGGGAAACACCATATATTTT	CASSLGDHRESGNTIYF	TRBV5-1	NA	TRBJ1-3	NA
TGCGCCAGCAGCCTTACTAGCGGGAGCCCCAATGAGCAGTTCTTC	CASSLTSGSPNEQFF	TRBV5-1	NA	TRBJ2-1	TRBD2
TGTGCCAGCAGCCCAGAGACAGGGGACTATGGCTACACCTTC	CASSPETGDYGYTF	TRBV9	NA	TRBJ1-2	TRBD1
TGTGCCAGCTCAGCTTTACTAGAGCGCTACGAGCAGTACTTC	CASSALLERYEQYF	TRBV18	NA	TRBJ2-7	NA
TGCAGCGCCGTTCTGGACAGGGAAGAAGTGTTCTACGAGCAGTACTTC	CSAVLDREEVFYEQYF	TRBV29-1	once	TRBJ2-7	TRBD1
TGTGCCAGCGGAGTAGCTGTGAACACTGAAGCTTTCTTT	CASGVAVNTEAFF	TRBV11-2	NA	TRBJ1-1	NA
TGTGCCTGGAGTTCCCGGGACAGTCGGGATAGCAATCAGCCCCAGCATTTT	CAWSSRDSRDSNQPQHF	TRBV30	NA	TRBJ1-5	TRBD1
TGTGCCAGCAGTTACTCGGGCAGAGATCAGCCCCAGCATTTT	CASSYSGRDQPQHF	TRBV6-5	once	TRBJ1-5	NA
TGTGCCAGCAGTCCCGGGACAGGGGAATACGAGCAGTACTTC	CASSPGTGEYEQYF	TRBV9	NA	TRBJ2-7	TRBD1
TGCGCCAGCAGCTTGGGTGCAGTTAAATCCCATGGCTACACCTTC	CASSLGAVKSHGYTF	TRBV5-1	NA	TRBJ1-2	NA
TGTGCCAGCAGTTACGGGTCGCCTAGTTTGGGGGGATTATACAATGAGCAGTTCTTC	CASSYGSPSLGGLYNEQFF	TRBV6-7	once	TRBJ2-1	NA
TGTGCCAGCAGTGAACACGGTTCCTACGAGCAGTACTTC	CASSEHGSYEQYF	TRBV25-1	NA	TRBJ2-7	NA
TGTGCCAGCAGTTACAGAGGGTCTGGCTACACCTTC	CASSYRGSGYTF	TRBV6-5	NA	TRBJ1-2	NA
TGTGCCAGCGCAGGGGCTAGGAATGAAAAACTGTTTTTT	CASAGARNEKLFF	TRBV7-9	NA	TRBJ1-4	NA
TGTGCCAGCAGTTTTGTGGGGAGCAGGAATGAAAAACTGTTTTTT	CASSFVGSRNEKLFF	TRBV28	NA	TRBJ1-4	NA
TGTGCCAGCAGAGAACAAACCACAGAGGGAGAGACCCAGTACTTC	CASREQTTEGETQYF	TRBV2	NA	TRBJ2-5	NA
TGCGCCAGCAGCGTGCAGGGGACTGAAGCTTTCTTT	CASSVQGTEAFF	TRBV5-1	NA	TRBJ1-1	NA
TGCGCCAGCAGCTTCGAGGGAACAGATACGCAGTATTTT	CASSFEGTDTQYF	TRBV5-1	NA	TRBJ2-3	NA
TGTGCCAGCAGCTCGGAATCGTATAGCTTTAATGCAGATACGCAGTATTTT	CASSSESYSFNADTQYF	TRBV5-6	NA	TRBJ2-3	NA
TGTGCCAGCAGCCAAGCCGAGCGGGGAGATGAAAAACTGTTTTTT	CASSQAERGDEKLFF	TRBV3-1/TRBV3-2	NA	TRBJ1-4	NA
TGTGCCAGCAGTTTATTAGCTAGCGGGAGGTCAGATACGCAGTATTTT	CASSLLASGRSDTQYF	TRBV27	NA	TRBJ2-3	TRBD2
TGTGCCAGTAGTAGCCCAGGGAGGGCAAATGAAAAACTGTTTTTT	CASSSPGRANEKLFF	TRBV19	NA	TRBJ1-4	NA
TGTGCCAGCAGTGTCCCGGGGACAGGCTCCTACAATGAGCAGTTCTTC	CASSVPGTGSYNEQFF	TRBV28	NA	TRBJ2-1	TRBD1
TGTGCCAGCAGCGTAGAACTAGCGGGAGGGATACAGTTCTTC	CASSVELAGGIQFF	TRBV9	NA	TRBJ2-1	TRBD2
TGTGCCAGTAGTATAAGCGGGACATTTTCTTATCAGCCCCAGCATTTT	CASSISGTFSYQPQHF	TRBV19	once	TRBJ1-5	NA
TGCGCCAGCAGCCTGACAGGGGGCGATCAGCCCCAGCATTTT	CASSLTGGDQPQHF	TRBV5-1	NA	TRBJ1-5	TRBD1
TGCGCCAGCAGCTTGACTGTTCCGGGACTAGCGTACAATGAGCAGTTCTTC	CASSLTVPGLAYNEQFF	TRBV5-1	NA	TRBJ2-1	TRBD2
TGTGCCAGCAGCTTAGACCTCGGACTAGCTGTAGGGGAGCAGTTCTTC	CASSLDLGLAVGEQFF	TRBV11-2	NA	TRBJ2-1	TRBD2
TGCAGCGTTGAACCAGACAGGGGAGCAGAGACCCAGTACTTC	CSVEPDRGAETQYF	TRBV29-1	NA	TRBJ2-5	TRBD1
TGTGCCAGCAGCCCACCCCCGGGACAGGGGAAAGATACGCAGTATTTT	CASSPPPGQGKDTQYF	TRBV7-2	once	TRBJ2-3	TRBD1
TGTGCCATCGGGGGGACAGGGGGCACAGATACGCAGTATTTT	CAIGGTGGTDTQYF	TRBV10-3	NA	TRBJ2-3	TRBD1
TGTGCCAGTGCAGACAGGGCGAACACCGGGGAGCTGTTTTTT	CASADRANTGELFF	TRBV19	NA	TRBJ2-2	TRBD1
TGTGCCAGCAGCCCGACTAGCGGTCAAGAGACCCAGTACTTC	CASSPTSGQETQYF	TRBV7-2	NA	TRBJ2-5	TRBD2
TGCGCCAGCAGTGAGGGGAGTCCAGCGGGGACCCAGTACTTC	CASSEGSPAGTQYF	TRBV10-1	few	TRBJ2-5	NA
TGCGCCAGCAAGCTAGCGGGAGGAACGTCCGGGGAGCTGTTTTTT	CASKLAGGTSGELFF	TRBV5-1	NA	TRBJ2-2	TRBD2
TGTGCCAGCAGGACGGGACTAGCGGGACCCTACGAGCAGTACTTC	CASRTGLAGPYEQYF	TRBV6-5	NA	TRBJ2-7	TRBD2
TGTGCCAGCAGCGCACGACTAGCGCCGAGGGAGACCCAGTACTTC	CASSARLAPRETQYF	TRBV7-2	NA	TRBJ2-5	TRBD2
TGTGCCAGTAGCGAAATCCTGTTAGCGGGACGCACAGATACGCAGTATTTT	CASSEILLAGRTDTQYF	TRBV19	NA	TRBJ2-3	TRBD2
TGCGCCAGCAGCAGCCAGGGCGGGAGTAGCCCAGATACGCAGTATTTT	CASSSQGGSSPDTQYF	TRBV5-1	NA	TRBJ2-3	TRBD2
TGTGCCAGCAGCCAAGAAGCCGGGGTCCCGGATACGCAGTATTTT	CASSQEAGVPDTQYF	TRBV3-1/TRBV3-2	NA	TRBJ2-3	NA
TGTGCCAGCAGATGGGACAGGGTGATTGGATCACCCCTCCACTTT	CASRWDRVIGSPLHF	TRBV28	NA	TRBJ1-6	TRBD1
TGTGCCAGCAGTTACTCTGCAGTACCTAACTATGGCTACACCTTC	CASSYSAVPNYGYTF	TRBV6-5	NA	TRBJ1-2	NA
TGTGCCAGTACCCTGGGACAGGGACGCCACGAGCAGTACTTC	CASTLGQGRHEQYF	TRBV19	once	TRBJ2-7	TRBD1
TGTGCCAGCAGCTTAGGTGGCAGGGGGTCAGATACGCAGTATTTT	CASSLGGRGSDTQYF	TRBV11-3	NA	TRBJ2-3	TRBD1
TGTGCCAGCAGCCAAGAAGGTGGGGACAGGAGATACAATGAGCAGTTCTTC	CASSQEGGDRRYNEQFF	TRBV14	NA	TRBJ2-1	TRBD1
TGTGCCAGCAGTCTAGGACAGGGAACCTCTGGAAACACCATATATTTT	CASSLGQGTSGNTIYF	TRBV6-6	NA	TRBJ1-3	TRBD1
TGTGCCAGCAGTTACCCTAGGACTAGCGGGAGGGAGCTGTTTTTT	CASSYPRTSGRELFF	TRBV28	NA	TRBJ2-2	TRBD2